One sample yielded the 9 T cell receptor beta chains listed below, sequenced in a study of T cells in Graves' hyperthyroidism and ophthalmopathy. Amplification of TCR beta CDR3 regions used RNA as the template. HTBI primers were employed in a first-round RT-PCR of the TCR CDR3. From the multiplex PCR reads, TCRdb called clonotypes with MiXCR, one entry per CDR3 protein. The sample lists under 350,000 distinct CDR3 sequences, roughly a fifth occurring once. The sequencing sample was made of blood. The receptors were gathered from a woman in her forties or fifties with Graves' hyperthyroidism.

The J gene is TRBJ1-1, the V gene TRBV19, with 8 nucleotides matching TRBD1. The CDR3 has 15 residues. CDR1 is LNHDA and CDR2 is SQIVND in the germline V gene (reference sequence). V lost 4 bases and J lost 1; bases outside the gene matches: 5. CDR3 amino acids: CASSRGGTGNTEAFF. The CDR3, as DNA: TGTGCCAGTAGTAGAGGAGGGACAGGGAACACTGAAGCTTTCTTT.

Points on this clonotype: A read error is possible here, since a much larger clone lies one base away. CDR3 sequence (DNA): TGCAGCGTCAGTTATAGCACTGAAGCTTTCTTT. Protein sequence: CSVSYSTEAFF. This sequence joins TRBV29-1 and TRBJ1-1, with D unclear. This CDR3 is built from 11 residues. V gave up 6 bases and J gave up 4 bases, with 9 bases separating them. Germline lookup yields CDR1 SQVTM and CDR2 ANQGSEA. Full variable domain (outside the CDR3, taken from reference TRBV29-1 and TRBJ1-1): SAVISQKPSRDICQRGTSLTIQCQVDSQVTMMFWYRQQPGQSLTLIATANQGSEATYESGFVIDKFPISRPNLTFSTLTVSNMSPEDSSIYLCSVSYSTEAFFGQGTRLTVV.

This clonotype has more than one count but fewer than ten. The CDR3 sequence: CATSRVTGVSYNSPLHF. CDR3 in DNA: TGTGCCACCAGCAGAGTAACAGGGGTGTCCTATAATTCACCCCTCCACTTT. The genes are TRBV15 and TRBJ1-6; TRBD1 agrees at 7 bases. Germline V gene sequence: CDR1 LNHNV, CDR2 YYDKDF (reference sequence). The ends lost 1 base at V and 1 base at J; junction bases unmatched: 4. CDR3 size: 17 residues.

Comment on this clonotype: Just one base apart from a much larger clone, this may be a read error. DNA of the CDR3: TGCGCCAGCAGCAACGGACAGGGTTGCGAGCAGTACTTC. It translates to CASSNGQGCEQYF. The rearrangement uses TRBV5-1 and TRBJ2-7; TRBD1 matches 8 bases. The CDR3 is 13 residues long. Looked up from germline, CDR1 is SGHRS and CDR2 is YFSETQ. Trimming cost V 4 bases and J 6 bases; bases outside gene matches: 6. Full variable domain (outside the CDR3, taken from reference TRBV5-1 and TRBJ2-7): KAGVTQTPRYLIKTRGQQVTLSCSPISGHRSVSWYQQTPGQGLQFLFEYFSETQRNKGNFPGRFSGRQFSNSRSEMNVSTLELGDSALYLCASSNGQGCEQYFGPGTRLTVT.

In this sample, this clonotype turned up many times. The genes are TRBV3-1 and TRBJ1-1; D is possibly TRBD1 (5 bases). Trimming stripped 3 bases from V and 2 bases from J, with 10 bases between. Germline CDR1 reads LGHDT; CDR2 reads YNNKEL (reference sequence). The CDR3 runs 14 residues. CDR3: CASSHSGGNTEAFF. As DNA, the CDR3 is TGTGCCAGCAGCCATTCGGGGGGAAACACTGAAGCTTTCTTT.

The V gene is TRBV5-1, the J gene TRBJ1-1, with 10 bases fitting TRBD1. The V segment lost 4 bases and the J segment 3 bases; nucleotides outside the gene matches: 6. There are 15 residues in the CDR3. Germline CDR1 and CDR2: SGHRS and YFSETQ. Here the CDR3 DNA reads TGCGCCAGCAGCCGCGGGGGGACAGGGGACACTGAAGCTTTCTTT. The encoded protein is CASSRGGTGDTEAFF.

In this sample, this clonotype turned up many times. The chain couples TRBV5-1 to TRBJ1-1; no clear D gene. Trimming pared 4 bases from V and 2 bases from J, leaving 15 bases between. The CDR3 has 15 residues. CDR1 is SGHRS, CDR2 YFSETQ, per germline. The CDR3 sequence is CASSPYDTINTEAFF. For the CDR3, the DNA is TGCGCCAGCAGCCCGTATGACACCATTAACACTGAAGCTTTCTTT.

This clonotype was observed at least ten times. V gene TRBV5-6 combines with J gene TRBJ2-4, with D possibly being TRBD1 (5 bases). Trimming shortened V by 1 base and J by 7 bases, and 9 bases separated the two germline ends. The CDR3 length is 13 residues. Germline assignment: CDR1 SGHDT and CDR2 YYEEEE. CDR3 sequence: CASSLRGRNIQYF. The CDR3 DNA reads as TGTGCCAGCAGCTTGAGGGGCCGGAACATTCAGTACTTC.

This clonotype has ten or more counts. The chain is built from TRBV20-1 and TRBJ2-7; D is possibly TRBD1 (5 bases). The CDR3 is made up of 11 amino acids. The germline V gene has CDR1 DFQATT and CDR2 SNEGSKA (reference sequence). With 5 bases removed from V and 7 bases from J, the gap between germline ends came to 12 bases. This CDR3 reads CSASQGFEQYF. Here the CDR3 DNA reads TGCAGTGCTTCCCAGGGTTTTGAGCAGTACTTC.